This entry concerns a single TCR beta chain. Assay used: immunoSEQ multiplex PCR; TCRdb lists only in-frame clones, some missing. The sample yields 80,000 to 100,000 clones, 86% seen once. The V gene lost 3 bases and the J gene lost 3 bases, with 6 bases spanning the gap. The CDR3 loop spans 13 amino acids. Germline V gene lookup returns CDR1 SGHRS and CDR2 YFSETQ. This entry is derived from a study of blood T cell repertoires in COVID-19. The sequencing input was peripheral blood. The V call is TRBV5-1, the J call TRBJ1-4; D unclear. This receptor was obtained from a woman older than 75 in a cohort sampled during active or convalescent COVID-19. The CDR3 sequence is CASSYWSNEKLFF. The CDR3 region has the DNA TGCGCCAGCAGCTACTGGTCTAATGAAAAACTGTTTTTT.